Described below is a single TCR beta chain sequence and its context. These data come from a study of cytomegalovirus exposure and HLA in healthy donors. The ends were cut back, 4 bases at V and 5 bases at J, with 18 bases in the middle. The CDR3 extends over 16 amino acids. Germline V CDR1 and CDR2: SEHNR, FQNEAQ (reference sequence). The repertoire was sequenced with immunoSEQ multiplex PCR; TCRdb's copy has only in-frame clones and lacks some. The repertoire holds roughly 150,000 clones, with approximately 96% as singletons. The source of this sequence is a woman aged 18-35 years in good health and CMV-seronegative. The chain is built from TRBV7-9 and TRBJ2-1, with D possibly TRBD2 on 5 matching bases. The sequenced sample consisted of PBMCs. CDR3 region: CASSSGLASVHNEQFF. The CDR3 DNA is TGTGCCAGCAGCTCCGGGCTAGCATCCGTACACAATGAGCAGTTCTTC.